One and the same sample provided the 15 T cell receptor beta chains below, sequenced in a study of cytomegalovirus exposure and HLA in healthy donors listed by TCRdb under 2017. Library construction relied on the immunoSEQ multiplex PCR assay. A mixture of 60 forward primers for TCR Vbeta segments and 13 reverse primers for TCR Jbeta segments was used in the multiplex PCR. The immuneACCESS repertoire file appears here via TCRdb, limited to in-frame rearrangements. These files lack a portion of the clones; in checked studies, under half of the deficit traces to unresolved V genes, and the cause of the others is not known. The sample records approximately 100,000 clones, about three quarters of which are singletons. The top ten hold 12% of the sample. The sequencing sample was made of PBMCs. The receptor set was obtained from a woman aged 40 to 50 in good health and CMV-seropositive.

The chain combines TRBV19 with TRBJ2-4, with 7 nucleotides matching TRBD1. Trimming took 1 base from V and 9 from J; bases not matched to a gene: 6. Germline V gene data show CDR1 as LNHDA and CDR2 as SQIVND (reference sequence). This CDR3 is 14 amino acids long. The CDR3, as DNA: TGTGCCAGTAGTATAGGAACAGGGGATAGCATTCAGTACTTC. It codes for CASSIGTGDSIQYF.

The CDR3 DNA sequence: TGCGCCAGCAGCTCCGGCCTCATGTCGGGAAGCGAGCAGTACTTC. It translates to CASSSGLMSGSEQYF. The rearrangement joins TRBV5-1 to TRBJ2-7; maybe TRBD2 (5 bases). Germline-derived CDR1 and CDR2 are SGHRS and YFSETQ. This CDR3 has 15 amino acids. The V end lost 3 bases, the J end lost 6 bases, and 19 bases lay between the germline ends.

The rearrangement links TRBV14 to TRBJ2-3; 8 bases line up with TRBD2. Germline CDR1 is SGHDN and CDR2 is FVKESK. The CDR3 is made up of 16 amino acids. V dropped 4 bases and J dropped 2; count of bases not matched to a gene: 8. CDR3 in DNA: TGTGCCAGCAGCCCAGGAAAGCGGGGGCACACAGATACGCAGTATTTT. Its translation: CASSPGKRGHTDTQYF.

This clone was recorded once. In DNA form, the CDR3 reads TGTGCCTGGAGTGGAAAGACAGGGGCTAATGAAAAACTGTTTTTT. Its protein product is CAWSGKTGANEKLFF. J is TRBJ1-4 and V is TRBV30, with TRBD1 matching over 8 bases. The trim removed 1 base at V and 3 bases at J, leaving 4 bases unmatched. The CDR3 loop spans 15 amino acids. From germline, CDR1 is GTSNPN and CDR2 SVGIG (reference sequence). Looking up the rest from reference TRBV30 and TRBJ1-4 gives the full variable domain: SQTIHQWPATLVQPVGSPLSLECTVEGTSNPNLYWYRQAAGRGLQLLFYSVGIGQISSEVPQNLSASRPQDRQFILSSKKLLLSDSGFYLCAWSGKTGANEKLFFGSGTQLSVL.

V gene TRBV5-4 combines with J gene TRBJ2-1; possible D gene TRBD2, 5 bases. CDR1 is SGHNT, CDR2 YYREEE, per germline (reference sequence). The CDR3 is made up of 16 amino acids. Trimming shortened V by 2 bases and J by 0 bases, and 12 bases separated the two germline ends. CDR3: CASSFPTGLSYNEQFF. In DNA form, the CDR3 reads TGTGCCAGCAGCTTCCCTACTGGACTCTCCTACAATGAGCAGTTCTTC.

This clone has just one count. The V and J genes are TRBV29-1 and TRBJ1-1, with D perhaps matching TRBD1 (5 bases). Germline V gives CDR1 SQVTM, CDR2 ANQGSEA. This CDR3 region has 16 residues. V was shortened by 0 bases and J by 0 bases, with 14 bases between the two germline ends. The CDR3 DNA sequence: TGCAGCGTTGAAGATCAGCCGGGACTCCTGAACACTGAAGCTTTCTTT. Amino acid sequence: CSVEDQPGLLNTEAFF. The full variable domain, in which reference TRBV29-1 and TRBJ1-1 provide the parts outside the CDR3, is SAVISQKPSRDICQRGTSLTIQCQVDSQVTMMFWYRQQPGQSLTLIATANQGSEATYESGFVIDKFPISRPNLTFSTLTVSNMSPEDSSIYLCSVEDQPGLLNTEAFFGQGTRLTVV.

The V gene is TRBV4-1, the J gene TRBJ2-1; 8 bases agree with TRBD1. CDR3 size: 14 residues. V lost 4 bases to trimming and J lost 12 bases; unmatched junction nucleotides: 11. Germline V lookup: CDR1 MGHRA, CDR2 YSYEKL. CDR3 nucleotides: TGCGCCAGCAGCCCCGTGGGACAGGCCCTACGGCAGTTCTTC. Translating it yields CASSPVGQALRQFF.

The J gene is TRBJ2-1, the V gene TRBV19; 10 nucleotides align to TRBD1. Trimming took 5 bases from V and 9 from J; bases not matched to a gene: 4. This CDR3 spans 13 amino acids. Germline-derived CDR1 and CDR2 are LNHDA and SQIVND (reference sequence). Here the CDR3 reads CASSGTGDGEQFF. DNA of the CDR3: TGTGCCAGTAGTGGGACAGGGGATGGTGAGCAGTTCTTC.

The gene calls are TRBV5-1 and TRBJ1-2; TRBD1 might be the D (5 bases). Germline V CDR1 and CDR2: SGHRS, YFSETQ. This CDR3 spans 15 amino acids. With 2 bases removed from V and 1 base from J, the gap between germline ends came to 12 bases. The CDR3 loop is CASSFQPTDNYGYTF. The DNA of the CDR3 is TGCGCCAGCAGCTTCCAACCGACAGATAACTATGGCTACACCTTC.

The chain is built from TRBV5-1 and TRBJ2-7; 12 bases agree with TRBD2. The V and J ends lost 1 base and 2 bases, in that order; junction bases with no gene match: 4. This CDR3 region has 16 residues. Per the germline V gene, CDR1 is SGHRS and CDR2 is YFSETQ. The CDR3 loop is CASSLRLAGDTYEQYF. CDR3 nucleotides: TGCGCCAGCAGCTTGAGACTAGCGGGGGACACCTACGAGCAGTACTTC.

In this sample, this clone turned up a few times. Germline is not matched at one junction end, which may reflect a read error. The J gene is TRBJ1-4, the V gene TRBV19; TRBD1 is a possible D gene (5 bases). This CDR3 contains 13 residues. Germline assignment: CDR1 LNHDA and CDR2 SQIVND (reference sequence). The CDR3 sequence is CATSWQGGEKLFF. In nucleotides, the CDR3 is TGTGCCACTAGTTGGCAGGGTGGAGAAAAACTGTTTTTT. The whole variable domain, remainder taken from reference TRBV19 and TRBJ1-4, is DGGITQSPKYLFRKEGQNVTLSCEQNLNHDAMYWYRQDPGQGLRLIYYSQIVNDFQKGDIAEGYSVSREKKESFPLTVTSAQKNPTAFYLCATSWQGGEKLFFGSGTQLSVL.

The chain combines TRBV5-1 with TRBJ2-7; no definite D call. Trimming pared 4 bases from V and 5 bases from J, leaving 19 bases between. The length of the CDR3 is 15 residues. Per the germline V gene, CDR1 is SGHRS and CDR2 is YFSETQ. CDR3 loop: CASSAGRARGDEQYF. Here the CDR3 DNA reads TGCGCCAGCAGCGCCGGCCGAGCGCGTGGAGACGAGCAGTACTTC.

The CDR3, as DNA: TGCGCCAGCAGCTTGGACGGAGCTAGCTCTGGAAACACCATATATTTT. As protein: CASSLDGASSGNTIYF. The genes are TRBV5-1 and TRBJ1-3; D not certain. The CDR3 spans 16 residues. Germline V CDR1 and CDR2: SGHRS, YFSETQ. Trimming pared 0 bases from V and 0 bases from J, leaving 10 bases between. Filled out from reference TRBV5-1 and TRBJ1-3, the complete variable domain reads KAGVTQTPRYLIKTRGQQVTLSCSPISGHRSVSWYQQTPGQGLQFLFEYFSETQRNKGNFPGRFSGRQFSNSRSEMNVSTLELGDSALYLCASSLDGASSGNTIYFGEGSWLTVV.

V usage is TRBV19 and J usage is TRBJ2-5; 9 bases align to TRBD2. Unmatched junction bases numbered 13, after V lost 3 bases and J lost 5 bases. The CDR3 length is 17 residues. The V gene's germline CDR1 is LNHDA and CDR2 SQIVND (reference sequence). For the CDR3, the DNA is TGTGCCAGTAGTATGAATCGGGGAAGCGGGGGGTTGGAGACCCAGTACTTC. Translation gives CASSMNRGSGGLETQYF.

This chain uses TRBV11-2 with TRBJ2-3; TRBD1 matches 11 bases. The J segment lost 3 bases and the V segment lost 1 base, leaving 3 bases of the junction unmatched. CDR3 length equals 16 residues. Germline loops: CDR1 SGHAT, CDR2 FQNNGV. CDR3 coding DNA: TGTGCCAGCAGCTTAGGCGGACAGGGGGCAACAGATACGCAGTATTTT. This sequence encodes CASSLGGQGATDTQYF.